This entry lists 5 T cell receptor beta chains sequenced from one sample in a study of T cell clonotyping in hematopoietic cell transplantation. Clones were sequenced by immunoSEQ multiplex PCR, and TCRdb holds only the in-frame ones, with some missing. Among around 21,000 clones, 85% to 90% were seen once, and the ten largest hold roughly 3.5%. Time point here: recipient sample about 28 days before transplant, after cytoreduction. This sample comprised peripheral blood mononuclear cells, obtained before stem cell transplant. The origin of the receptors is a man aged 18 to 29 with biphenotypic leukemia. Some clones in this sample may be carry-over from other donors' samples.

The chain carries TRBV4-1 and TRBJ2-7, with 7 bases identical to TRBD2. The germline V gene has CDR1 MGHRA and CDR2 YSYEKL. This CDR3 region has 15 residues. With 1 base clipped from V and 5 bases from J, the junction kept 8 bases outside the gene matches. This CDR3 reads CASSQASGKKDEQYF. CDR3 bases: TGCGCCAGCAGCCAAGCCAGCGGGAAAAAAGACGAGCAGTACTTC.

V is TRBV9 and J is TRBJ1-2, with D possibly matching TRBD1 (6 bases). CDR3 length equals 17 residues. Trimming removed 3 bases at V and 4 bases at J, with 22 bases between. CDR1 and CDR2 (germline): SGDLS, YYNGEE. This CDR3 reads CASSAQIRQDVVYGYTF. The CDR3 DNA sequence: TGTGCCAGCAGCGCACAAATTAGACAGGATGTCGTCTATGGCTACACCTTC.

The chain has TRBV5-6 and TRBJ2-7; maybe TRBD2 (5 bases). From germline, CDR1 is SGHDT and CDR2 YYEEEE. Trimming removed 0 bases from V and 5 bases from J, with 15 bases in between. The CDR3 is 15 amino acids. The CDR3, as DNA: TGTGCCAGCAGCTTGGCGGGGAACTGGCGCCACGAGCAGTACTTC. It yields the protein CASSLAGNWRHEQYF. Drawing the rest from reference TRBV5-6 and TRBJ2-7, the complete variable domain is DAGVTQSPTHLIKTRGQQVTLRCSPKSGHDTVSWYQQALGQGPQFIFQYYEEEERQRGNFPDRFSGHQFPNYSSELNVNALLLGDSALYLCASSLAGNWRHEQYFGPGTRLTVT.

The chain is built from TRBV18 and TRBJ2-7, with 9 bases fitting TRBD1. Germline CDR1 KGHSH, CDR2 LQKENI. J was trimmed by 6 bases and V by 0 bases; bases with no gene match: 6. The CDR3 is 15 residues long. In DNA, the CDR3 is TGTGCCAGCTCACCACCGGACAGGGGAGTTGCCGAGCAGTACTTC. This translates into CASSPPDRGVAEQYF.

V usage is TRBV30 and J usage is TRBJ2-3; no clear D. The CDR3 loop spans 13 amino acids. V lost 4 bases and J 3 bases, leaving 11 bases between the germline ends. From germline, CDR1 is GTSNPN and CDR2 SVGIG (reference sequence). For the CDR3, the DNA is TGTGCCTGGAAAGGCAGCCGAACAGATACGCAGTATTTT. It codes for CAWKGSRTDTQYF.